One sample yielded the 2 T cell receptor beta chains listed below, sequenced in a study of blood T cell repertoires in COVID-19. Clones were sequenced by immunoSEQ multiplex PCR, and TCRdb holds only the in-frame ones, with some missing. The sample contains approximately 100,000 clones, over 75% of which appear only once. What was sequenced was peripheral blood. The receptors stem from a woman aged 60-75 years with acute or convalescent COVID-19.

The chain has TRBV5-8 and TRBJ1-4; D remains unclear. Germline values: CDR1 SGHTS, CDR2 YDEGEE. The V end lost 0 bases, the J end lost 10 bases, and 7 bases lay between the germline ends. The CDR3 contains 12 residues. The CDR3 sequence is CASSLVGGKLFF. CDR3 coding DNA: TGTGCCAGCAGCTTGGTTGGCGGAAAACTGTTTTTT.

V usage is TRBV5-8 and J usage is TRBJ2-2, with a weak D call TRBD2 (5 bases). The CDR3 totals 15 residues. Germline loops: CDR1 SGHTS, CDR2 YDEGEE. The germline V and J ends were trimmed by 4 bases and 5 bases, with 15 bases remaining between them. The CDR3 reads CASSVGTTGTGELFF. Here the CDR3 DNA reads TGTGCCAGCAGCGTCGGCACCACGGGAACCGGGGAGCTGTTTTTT.